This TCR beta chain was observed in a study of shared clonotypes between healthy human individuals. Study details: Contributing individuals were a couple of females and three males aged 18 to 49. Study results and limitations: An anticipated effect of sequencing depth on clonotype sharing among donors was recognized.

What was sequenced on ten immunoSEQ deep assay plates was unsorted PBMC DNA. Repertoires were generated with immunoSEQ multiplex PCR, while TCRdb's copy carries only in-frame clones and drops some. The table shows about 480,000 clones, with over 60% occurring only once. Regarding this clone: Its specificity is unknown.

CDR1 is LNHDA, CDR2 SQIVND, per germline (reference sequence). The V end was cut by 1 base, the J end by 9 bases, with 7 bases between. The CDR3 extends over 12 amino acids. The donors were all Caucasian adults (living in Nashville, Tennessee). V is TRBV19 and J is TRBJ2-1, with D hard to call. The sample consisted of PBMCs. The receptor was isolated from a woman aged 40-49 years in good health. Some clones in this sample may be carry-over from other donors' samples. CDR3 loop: CASSIGMSEQFF. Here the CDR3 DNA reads TGTGCCAGTAGTATAGGGATGAGTGAGCAGTTCTTC. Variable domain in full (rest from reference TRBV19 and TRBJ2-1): DGGITQSPKYLFRKEGQNVTLSCEQNLNHDAMYWYRQDPGQGLRLIYYSQIVNDFQKGDIAEGYSVSREKKESFPLTVTSAQKNPTAFYLCASSIGMSEQFFGPGTRLTVL.